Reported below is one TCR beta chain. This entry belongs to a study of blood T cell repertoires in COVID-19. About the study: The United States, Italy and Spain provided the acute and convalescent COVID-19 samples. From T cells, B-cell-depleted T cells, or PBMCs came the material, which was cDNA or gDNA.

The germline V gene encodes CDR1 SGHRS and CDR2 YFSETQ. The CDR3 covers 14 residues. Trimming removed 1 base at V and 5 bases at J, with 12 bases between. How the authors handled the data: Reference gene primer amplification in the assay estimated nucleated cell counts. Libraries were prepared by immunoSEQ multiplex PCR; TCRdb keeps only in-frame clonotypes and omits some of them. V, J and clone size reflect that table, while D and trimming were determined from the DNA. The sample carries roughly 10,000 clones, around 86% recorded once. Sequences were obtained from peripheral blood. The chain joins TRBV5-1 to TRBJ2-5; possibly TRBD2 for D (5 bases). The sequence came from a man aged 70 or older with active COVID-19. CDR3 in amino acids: CASSLFAGRETQYF. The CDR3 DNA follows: TGCGCCAGCAGCTTGTTTGCGGGTAGGGAGACCCAGTACTTC.